Listed here is a single T cell receptor (beta chain). Its specificity is not known. Relative to the germline gene, one junction end is altered; a read error may explain this. Library preparation (for TCRbeta) was performed with unique molecular identifiers. One entry per CDR3 protein results from TCRdb running MiXCR on the PCR reads. Of around 700,000 distinct CDR3 sequences listed, roughly 14% are singletons. There are 17 residues in the CDR3. CDR1 and CDR2 from the germline V gene are MNHEY and SMNVEV (reference sequence). The source of the sample is a study of T-cell reconstitution after alpha-beta-depleted transplantation in children. Study-level results: Surviving recipient T cells and intrathymic progenitors accounted for some patients' high TCRbeta diversity at day 60. T-cell counts and diversity at one year post-transplant came mainly from newly produced T cells. Reportedly, only several hundred clones from non-depleted graft cells drove alpha-beta T-cell counts at about two months.

This chain uses TRBV27 with TRBJ2-1; D possibly corresponds to TRBD1 (5 bases). Sequences were derived from PBMCs, sampled before TCRalphabeta/CD19-depleted stem cell transplant. The clonotype comes from a girl aged 2-10 years with congenital amegakaryocytic thrombocytopenia, due to receive a stem cell transplant. The CDR3 loop reads CASSQGAIVSSYNDQFF. The CDR3 DNA sequence: TGTGCCAGCAGCCAAGGGGCTATCGTTAGCTCCTACAATGATCAGTTCTTC.